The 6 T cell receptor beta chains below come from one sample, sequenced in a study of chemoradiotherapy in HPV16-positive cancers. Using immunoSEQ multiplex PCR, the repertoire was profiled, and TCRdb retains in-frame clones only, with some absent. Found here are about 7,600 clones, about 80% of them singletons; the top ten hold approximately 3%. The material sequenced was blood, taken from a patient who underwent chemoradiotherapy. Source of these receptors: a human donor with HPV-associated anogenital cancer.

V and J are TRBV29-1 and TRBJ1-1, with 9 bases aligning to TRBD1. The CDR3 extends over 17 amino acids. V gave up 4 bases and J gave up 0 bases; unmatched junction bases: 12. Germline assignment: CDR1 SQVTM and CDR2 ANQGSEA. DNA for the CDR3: TGCAGCGTTGCAGGACCTAACGGACAGGGGATGAACACTGAAGCTTTCTTT. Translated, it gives CSVAGPNGQGMNTEAFF.

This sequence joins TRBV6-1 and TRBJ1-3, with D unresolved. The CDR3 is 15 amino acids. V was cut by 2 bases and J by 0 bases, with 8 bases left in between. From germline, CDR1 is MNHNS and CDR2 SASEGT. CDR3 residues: CASSESWDSGNTIYF. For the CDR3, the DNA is TGTGCCAGCAGTGAATCTTGGGACTCTGGAAACACCATATATTTT.

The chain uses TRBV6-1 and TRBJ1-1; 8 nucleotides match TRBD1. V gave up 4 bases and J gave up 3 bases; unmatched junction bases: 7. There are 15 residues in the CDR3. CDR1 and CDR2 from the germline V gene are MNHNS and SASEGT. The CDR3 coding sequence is TGTGCCAGCAGTGCCAAAGACAGGGGTTACACTGAAGCTTTCTTT. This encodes CASSAKDRGYTEAFF.

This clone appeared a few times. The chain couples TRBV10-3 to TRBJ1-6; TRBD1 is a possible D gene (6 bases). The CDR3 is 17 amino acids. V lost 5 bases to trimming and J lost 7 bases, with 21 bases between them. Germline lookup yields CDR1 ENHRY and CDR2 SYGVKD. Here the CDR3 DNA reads TGTGCCATCAGTAAGGGGTCTTCAGGGGCTGGGAATTCACCCCTCCACTTT. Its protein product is CAISKGSSGAGNSPLHF.

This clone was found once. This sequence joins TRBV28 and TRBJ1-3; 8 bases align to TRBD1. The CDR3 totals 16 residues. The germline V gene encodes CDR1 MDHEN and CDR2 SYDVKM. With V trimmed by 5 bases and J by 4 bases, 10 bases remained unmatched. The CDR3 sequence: CASSPWTGREGNTIYF. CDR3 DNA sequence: TGTGCCAGCAGTCCGTGGACAGGGAGGGAGGGAAACACCATATATTTT.

The CDR3 DNA is TGCGCCAGCAGCTTGGGGGACTACCAACAAGAGACCCAGTACTTC. It specifies CASSLGDYQQETQYF. The gene calls are TRBV5-1 and TRBJ2-5; TRBD2 matches at 7 bases. Germline V lookup: CDR1 SGHRS, CDR2 YFSETQ. J was trimmed by 2 bases and V by 0 bases; bases with no gene match: 4. CDR3 length: 15 amino acids.